This TCR beta chain was observed in a study of graft-versus-host responses after intestinal transplantation. Overall study context: Isolated intestinal, liver-intestinal, or multivisceral transplants had been given to the recipients.

Points on this clone: The antigen remains unidentified.

Trimming took 8 bases from V and 0 from J, leaving 14 bases between them. The CDR3 extends over 15 amino acids. CDR1 is SGHAT, CDR2 FQDESV, per germline (reference sequence). The data were produced by immunoSEQ multiplex PCR, yet TCRdb's version contains in-frame clones alone and is incomplete. The data show 15,000 to 20,000 clones, 70% to 85% seen once. Overall study findings and caveats: The recipient marrow held GvH clones, and some of them showed up first in ileum or blood.

The starting material, graft tissue, was processed to release intraepithelial and lamina propria lymphocytes. The clonotype was recovered from a human patient who received an intestinal transplant, so some T cells may come from the graft donor. Sequencing was performed on ileum tissue, taken 17 days after transplant. This sequence joins TRBV11-1 and TRBJ1-5; possibly TRBD1 for D (5 bases). CDR3 region: CASDYRLYSNQPQHF. The CDR3 nucleotides are TGTGCCAGCGACTACAGGCTTTATAGCAATCAGCCCCAGCATTTT.